Below, 32 T cell receptor beta chains from the same sample are listed, as sequenced in a study of shared clonotypes between healthy human individuals. Method: immunoSEQ multiplex PCR; TCRdb's copy keeps in-frame clones and lacks some. This sample has a few million clones, with around 90% found just once. The sample consisted of naive CD4+ T cells sorted from blood. Subset meaning: CD45RA+ positively selected. These receptors all stem from a man younger than 35 in good health.

The V gene is TRBV6-1, the J gene TRBJ2-1, with D tentatively TRBD2 (6 bases). Trimming cost V 5 bases and J 8 bases, with 16 bases left between them. The CDR3 has 14 amino acids. Germline V CDR1 and CDR2: MNHNS, SASEGT. The CDR3: CASSLRASDYEQFF. CDR3 sequence (DNA): TGTGCCAGCAGTCTCAGAGCTAGCGACTATGAGCAGTTCTTC.

This clone has only one observation. The chain uses TRBV30 and TRBJ1-2, with D unclear. Looked up from germline, CDR1 is GTSNPN and CDR2 is SVGIG (reference sequence). The CDR3 totals 13 residues. Deletions cut 0 bases from V and 4 bases from J, with 9 bases between. The CDR3: CAWSVQAGYGYTF. The CDR3 DNA follows: TGTGCCTGGAGTGTGCAAGCTGGCTATGGCTACACCTTC.

This clone was recorded only once. The chain joins TRBV7-2 to TRBJ2-5; possibly TRBD1 or TRBD2 for D (6 bases each). Between the trimmed V and J ends, which lost 5 bases and 1 base, there was a span of 14 bases. CDR3 length equals 15 residues. Germline CDR1 is SGHTA and CDR2 is FQGNSA. CDR3 region: CASSHRGRRQETQYF. In DNA form, the CDR3 reads TGTGCCAGCAGCCACCGGGGGCGCCGCCAAGAGACCCAGTACTTC.

This chain uses TRBV30 with TRBJ2-7, with D hard to call. Per the germline V gene, CDR1 is GTSNPN and CDR2 is SVGIG (reference sequence). This CDR3 has 14 residues. Trimming removed 2 bases at V and 5 bases at J, with 16 bases between. This CDR3 is CAWSLRAPGDEQYF. CDR3 DNA sequence: TGTGCCTGGAGTCTCCGGGCCCCGGGCGACGAGCAGTACTTC.

This chain links TRBV6-6 with TRBJ1-5; 7 bases map to TRBD1. J was trimmed by 6 bases and V by 2 bases; bases with no gene match: 7. The CDR3 sequence is 15 residues long. CDR1 MNHNY and CDR2 SVGAGI come from the germline V gene (reference sequence). The DNA of the CDR3 is TGTGCCAGCAGTTACGGGTACAGGGGCGTTCAGCCCCAGCATTTT. Amino acid sequence: CASSYGYRGVQPQHF.

V usage is TRBV28 and J usage is TRBJ2-5; 8 nucleotides match TRBD1. The J call is in doubt because the DNA end fits TRBJ2-7 better. CDR1 and CDR2 from the germline V gene are MDHEN and SYDVKM. The CDR3 length is 12 residues. CDR3 in DNA: TGTGCCACCCAGGGGGCGAGGTACGAGCAGTACTTC. Residues: CATQGARYEQYF.

The chain employs TRBV7-3 and TRBJ2-3, with TRBD2 matching over 7 bases. CDR3 length: 13 residues. CDR1 is SGHTA, CDR2 FQGTGA, per germline. J was trimmed by 5 bases and V by 5 bases; bases with no gene match: 4. The CDR3 spells CASSRTSVDTQYF. In DNA, the CDR3 is TGTGCCAGCAGCCGTACTAGCGTAGATACGCAGTATTTT.

The V call is TRBV6-1, the J call TRBJ2-3; 7 bases line up with TRBD1. The junction had 6 bases not matched to a gene; V was cut back by 6 bases and J by 0 bases. Germline V CDR1 and CDR2: MNHNS, SASEGT. This CDR3 has 15 amino acids. CDR3 DNA sequence: TGTGCCAGCAGCTACCGGGACAGCAGCACAGATACGCAGTATTTT. Protein product: CASSYRDSSTDTQYF.

This clone has only one observation. V usage is TRBV11-2 and J usage is TRBJ2-1, with TRBD2 matching 7 bases. Germline V gene data show CDR1 as SGHAT and CDR2 as FQNNGV. The CDR3 runs 13 residues. J lost 8 bases, V lost 6 bases, and 7 bases had no gene match. The CDR3 coding sequence is TGTGCCAGCAGAAAAGGGAGGGAGTATGAGCAGTTCTTC. Amino acid sequence: CASRKGREYEQFF.

This clone showed up just once. The J gene is TRBJ2-7, the V gene TRBV2; 9 bases are shared with TRBD1. Germline V gene sequence: CDR1 SNHLY, CDR2 FYNNEI. The V and J ends lost 7 bases and 3 bases, in that order; junction bases with no gene match: 13. The CDR3 covers 16 residues. CDR3 loop: CASTDPSGQGLYEQYF. CDR3 in DNA: TGTGCCAGCACCGACCCCTCGGGACAGGGTCTCTACGAGCAGTACTTC.

The gene calls are TRBV28 and TRBJ2-7; 9 bases fit TRBD1. The CDR3 runs to 16 residues. J was trimmed by 2 bases and V by 3 bases; bases with no gene match: 8. CDR1 is MDHEN and CDR2 is SYDVKM in the germline V gene. The CDR3 DNA sequence: TGTGCCAGCAGTTTGGAAGGGACAGGGAGGACCTACGAGCAGTACTTC. Translation: CASSLEGTGRTYEQYF. The whole variable domain, remainder taken from reference TRBV28 and TRBJ2-7, is DVKVTQSSRYLVKRTGEKVFLECVQDMDHENMFWYRQDPGLGLRLIYFSYDVKMKEKGDIPEGYSVSREKKERFSLILESASTNQTSMYLCASSLEGTGRTYEQYFGPGTRLTVT.

On this clone itself: Other DNA sequences within the sample encode an identical CDR3. This chain links TRBV9 with TRBJ2-6; D not certain. CDR1 and CDR2 (germline): SGDLS, YYNGEE. V lost 4 bases and J lost 0, with 5 bases in between. The CDR3 has 14 residues. Written as DNA, the CDR3 is TGTGCCAGCAGCCGGAGCTCTGGGGCCAACGTCCTGACTTTC. Translating it yields CASSRSSGANVLTF.

DNA of the CDR3: TGTGCCAGTACGAAGGACACAACCATGAACACTGAAGCTTTCTTT. Translating gives CASTKDTTMNTEAFF. V is TRBV19 and J is TRBJ1-1, with D possibly matching TRBD1 (5 bases). Germline CDR1 LNHDA, CDR2 SQIVND (reference sequence). The V gene lost 7 bases and the J gene lost 0 bases, with 15 bases spanning the gap. The CDR3 extends over 15 amino acids.

This sequence joins TRBV6-1 and TRBJ1-3, with D tentatively TRBD1 (5 bases). Looked up from germline, CDR1 is MNHNS and CDR2 is SASEGT. This CDR3 is 18 amino acids long. Trimming took 3 bases from V and 3 from J, leaving 21 bases between them. The CDR3 sequence: CASSDIPPRGTSGNTIYF. CDR3 DNA sequence: TGTGCCAGCAGTGACATCCCCCCGCGCGGGACGAGTGGAAACACCATATATTTT.

V usage is TRBV5-1 and J usage is TRBJ2-3, with D perhaps given as TRBD1 or TRBD2 (5 bases each). The CDR3 extends over 17 amino acids. Germline values: CDR1 SGHRS, CDR2 YFSETQ. V lost 1 base and J lost 4, with 19 bases in between. CDR3: CASSLNYGGAAADTQYF. CDR3 DNA sequence: TGCGCCAGCAGCTTGAACTATGGGGGAGCAGCGGCAGATACGCAGTATTTT.

V is TRBV28 and J is TRBJ1-4, with a possible D match to TRBD1 (6 bases). The V end was cut by 6 bases, the J end by 8 bases, with 16 bases between. The length of the CDR3 is 14 residues. CDR1 is MDHEN, CDR2 SYDVKM, per germline. The CDR3 nucleotides are TGTGCCAGCAGACGGGACACAAGAGGGGAAAAACTGTTTTTT. It translates to CASRRDTRGEKLFF.

This clone was observed a handful of times. Other DNA variants within this sample encode the same CDR3. This chain links TRBV29-1 with TRBJ1-5, with D tentatively TRBD1 (5 bases). The CDR3 runs to 12 residues. Germline V gene sequence: CDR1 SQVTM, CDR2 ANQGSEA. The V end lost 4 bases, the J end lost 3 bases, and 7 bases lay between the germline ends. In nucleotides, the CDR3 is TGCAGCGTTGGCGGGGCCAATCAGCCCCAGCATTTT. Its translation: CSVGGANQPQHF.

The chain has TRBV7-2 and TRBJ2-7, with 9 bases matching TRBD1. Germline assignment: CDR1 SGHTA and CDR2 FQGNSA. The V and J ends lost 5 bases and 7 bases, in that order; junction bases with no gene match: 9. The CDR3 consists of 14 residues. CDR3 in amino acids: CASSQQQGALEQYF. The CDR3 nucleotides are TGTGCCAGCAGCCAGCAACAGGGGGCACTGGAGCAGTACTTC.

This clone has just one count. The gene calls are TRBV6-1 and TRBJ1-5; D ambiguous. Trimming shortened V by 6 bases and J by 0 bases, and 6 bases separated the two germline ends. CDR3 length equals 13 residues. CDR1 and CDR2 (germline): MNHNS, SASEGT. CDR3 amino acids: CASRGNSNQPQHF. CDR3 coding DNA: TGTGCCAGCAGGGGGAATAGCAATCAGCCCCAGCATTTT.

This chain uses TRBV30 with TRBJ1-5, with D possibly being TRBD1 (5 bases). Germline-derived CDR1 and CDR2 are GTSNPN and SVGIG (reference sequence). The CDR3 has 14 residues. Between the trimmed V and J ends, which lost 2 bases and 2 bases, there was a span of 10 bases. The CDR3 sequence is CAWSKWGGNQPQHF. CDR3 DNA: TGTGCCTGGAGTAAATGGGGCGGCAATCAGCCCCAGCATTTT. The full variable domain, with the rest looked up from reference TRBV30 and TRBJ1-5, is SQTIHQWPATLVQPVGSPLSLECTVEGTSNPNLYWYRQAAGRGLQLLFYSVGIGQISSEVPQNLSASRPQDRQFILSSKKLLLSDSGFYLCAWSKWGGNQPQHFGDGTRLSIL.

The chain joins TRBV6-5 to TRBJ2-1, with TRBD2 matching 7 bases. The germline CDR1 and CDR2 sequences are MNHEY and SVGAGI. The CDR3 is made up of 11 amino acids. The J segment lost 8 bases and the V segment lost 10 bases, leaving 5 bases of the junction unmatched. The DNA of the CDR3 is TGTGCCACCCGGGGAGGGTATGAGCAGTTCTTC. Its protein product is CATRGGYEQFF.

CDR3 nucleotide sequence: TGCGCCAGCAGGCCCGGGGCAGGCCGCATGAACACTGAAGCTTTCTTT. Translating gives CASRPGAGRMNTEAFF. The J gene is TRBJ1-1, the V gene TRBV5-1, with D perhaps matching TRBD1 (5 bases). CDR3 size: 16 residues. Between the trimmed V and J ends, which lost 5 bases and 0 bases, there was a span of 17 bases. Germline CDR1 SGHRS, CDR2 YFSETQ.

This clone was seen just once. The sample contains more than one DNA sequence encoding this CDR3. The gene calls are TRBV18 and TRBJ2-4, with unresolved D. Germline loops: CDR1 KGHSH, CDR2 LQKENI. Trimming pared 2 bases from V and 0 bases from J, leaving 5 bases between. The CDR3 has 14 residues. The CDR3 protein is CASSPDRAKNIQYF. CDR3 in DNA: TGTGCCAGCTCACCAGATCGAGCCAAAAACATTCAGTACTTC.

The chain is built from TRBV30 and TRBJ2-7; D remains unclear. CDR3 length: 11 residues. The germline V and J ends were trimmed by 1 base and 6 bases, with 7 bases remaining between them. Germline V lookup: CDR1 GTSNPN, CDR2 SVGIG (reference sequence). CDR3 DNA: TGTGCCTGGAGTGCCACCTTCGAGCAGTACTTC. Translation: CAWSATFEQYF.

V gene TRBV29-1 combines with J gene TRBJ1-5; the D is unclear. Trimming left V 5 bases short and J 1 base short, with 12 bases between. Looked up from germline, CDR1 is SQVTM and CDR2 is ANQGSEA. The CDR3 covers 14 residues. DNA of the CDR3: TGCAGCGTTATGTCGGGAGGGAGCAATCAGCCCCAGCATTTT. This gives the protein CSVMSGGSNQPQHF.

This chain links TRBV9 with TRBJ2-7, with 10 bases matching TRBD1. CDR3 length equals 13 residues. Germline V gives CDR1 SGDLS, CDR2 YYNGEE. Trimming removed 3 bases from V and 8 bases from J; junction bases left unmatched: 5. The CDR3 DNA is TGTGCCAGCAGCGCCCGGGACAGGGGCAAGCAGTACTTC. As protein: CASSARDRGKQYF. Supplemented by reference TRBV9 and TRBJ2-7, the full variable domain reads DSGVTQTPKHLITATGQRVTLRCSPRSGDLSVYWYQQSLDQGLQFLIQYYNGEERAKGNILERFSAQQFPDLHSELNLSSLELGDSALYFCASSARDRGKQYFGPGTRLTVT.

With regard to this clone: The same CDR3 also results from other DNA sequences found in this sample. The chain combines TRBV4-1 with TRBJ2-5, with D unclear. With 0 bases removed from V and 5 bases from J, the gap between germline ends came to 16 bases. The germline V gene has CDR1 MGHRA and CDR2 YSYEKL. CDR3 length: 16 residues. CDR3 sequence reads: CASSQDRTSGWETQYF. The CDR3 DNA is TGCGCCAGCAGCCAAGATAGAACAAGTGGGTGGGAGACCCAGTACTTC.

The gene calls are TRBV25-1 and TRBJ1-1, with D perhaps matching TRBD1 (5 bases). V was cut by 4 bases and J by 3 bases, with 9 bases left in between. Germline V lookup: CDR1 MGHDK, CDR2 SYGVNS. CDR3 length: 13 amino acids. The CDR3 region is CASSGRAYTEAFF. The DNA of the CDR3 is TGTGCCAGCAGTGGCAGGGCGTACACTGAAGCTTTCTTT. The full variable domain, its missing parts supplied by reference TRBV25-1 and TRBJ1-1, is EADIYQTPRYLVIGTGKKITLECSQTMGHDKMYWYQQDPGMELHLIHYSYGVNSTEKGDLSSESTVSRIRTEHFPLTLESARPSHTSQYLCASSGRAYTEAFFGQGTRLTVV.

The chain is built from TRBV4-1 and TRBJ2-3; D is ambiguous. CDR1 is MGHRA and CDR2 is YSYEKL in the germline V gene. This CDR3 is built from 12 residues. Trimming pared 0 bases from V and 6 bases from J, leaving 4 bases between. The CDR3 reads CASSQERDTQYF. In DNA, the CDR3 is TGCGCCAGCAGCCAAGAACGGGATACGCAGTATTTT.

This clone appeared a few times. The chain joins TRBV6-4 to TRBJ2-5, with D unclear. CDR1 and CDR2 from the germline V gene are MRHNA and SNTAGT. Between the trimmed V and J ends, which lost 3 bases and 5 bases, there was a span of 10 bases. The CDR3 spans 13 residues. This chain's CDR3 is CASSERLGETQYF. Written as DNA, the CDR3 is TGTGCCAGCAGTGAGAGATTGGGGGAGACCCAGTACTTC.

The V gene is TRBV10-3, the J gene TRBJ2-1; the D gene is possibly TRBD1 (5 bases). CDR1 and CDR2 (germline): ENHRY, SYGVKD. This CDR3 is 12 amino acids long. The germline V and J ends were trimmed by 8 bases and 6 bases, with 11 bases remaining between them. This CDR3 is CAIQGTRNEQFF. The CDR3 bases are TGTGCCATCCAGGGAACGCGCAATGAGCAGTTCTTC.

The chain has TRBV6-1 and TRBJ2-5; 8 nucleotides agree with TRBD1. The ends lost 0 bases at V and 4 bases at J; junction bases unmatched: 7. This CDR3 contains 16 residues. Germline assignment: CDR1 MNHNS and CDR2 SASEGT. The CDR3 reads CASSEAGRGLSETQYF. Written as DNA, the CDR3 is TGTGCCAGCAGTGAAGCAGGCAGGGGGCTATCAGAGACCCAGTACTTC.